Described below is a single T cell receptor beta chain sequence and its context. The target of this receptor is not known. No base quality values were provided; no much bigger clone lies one nucleotide off. Preparation of the library involved the immunoSEQ multiplex PCR assay. This is the immuneACCESS table as TCRdb keeps it, with only in-frame sequences that have V and J called. A part of the clones is gone; compared with another copy, unresolved V genes explain less than half, and the rest is unexplained. The sample has about 79,000 clones on record, about 91% of them singletons. The ten largest make up roughly 0.37% of the sample. From the cysteine through the phenylalanine, the CDR3 covers 17 amino acids. Of the read, only the CDR3 DNA is kept; its 51 bases are in frame from base 1. V trim: 0 bases; J trim: 5 bases; unmatched bases: 13. Sequences GTSNPN (CDR1) and SVGIG (CDR2) are obtained from the germline V gene (reference sequence).

The data were obtained in a study of technical replicates of blood from several donors (TCRdb year 2017). The sequence came from a human donor in good health. Some clones in this sample may be carry-over from other donors' samples. The sample taken for sequencing was T cells isolated from PBMCs. Here the chain combines TRBV30 and TRBJ1-2; TRBD1 aligns with 9 central bases. In nucleotide form, the sequence is TGTGCCTGGAGTGTAATCTCCTCGGGACAGGGACGATATGGCTACACCTTC. This encodes CAWSVISSGQGRYGYTF.